The 15 T cell receptor beta chains given below trace back to one sample, sequenced in a study of blood T cell repertoires in COVID-19. Sequencing used immunoSEQ multiplex PCR; TCRdb keeps in-frame clones, though not all of them. Seen here are 26,000 or so clones, roughly nine tenths observed once, and the top ten hold around 17%. Source material: peripheral blood. The receptors here all came from a human donor with active COVID-19. The donor label of this sample is uncertain.

This clone was observed once. This chain joins TRBV13 and TRBJ1-1; D gene uncertain. Germline loops: CDR1 PRHDT, CDR2 FYEKMQ (reference sequence). The CDR3 is 14 residues long. The V end was cut by 1 base, the J end by 5 bases, with 11 bases between. CDR3 nucleotide sequence: TGTGCCAGCAGCTTAGCTCTCCGGGGAACTGAAGCTTTCTTT. Amino acids: CASSLALRGTEAFF. Using reference TRBV13 and TRBJ1-1 for the parts outside the CDR3, the full variable domain is AAGVIQSPRHLIKEKRETATLKCYPIPRHDTVYWYQQGPGQDPQFLISFYEKMQSDKGSIPDRFSAQQFSDYHSELNMSSLELGDSALYFCASSLALRGTEAFFGQGTRLTVV.

This clone was recorded only once. This chain connects TRBV5-4 to TRBJ2-7; 11 bases match TRBD2. The CDR3 totals 15 residues. Trimming at V came to 4 bases and at J to 7 bases, leaving 10 bases not matched to a gene. The V gene's germline CDR1 is SGHNT and CDR2 YYREEE (reference sequence). The CDR3, as DNA: TGTGCCAGCAGCACCGTACTAGCGGGAGATCGGGAGCAGTACTTC. Protein product: CASSTVLAGDREQYF.

The V gene is TRBV5-8, the J gene TRBJ2-2; D ambiguous. From germline, CDR1 is SGHTS and CDR2 YDEGEE. V lost 2 bases and J lost 3, with 8 bases in between. The CDR3 consists of 14 residues. The CDR3 loop reads CASSFLQYTGELFF. The CDR3 coding sequence is TGTGCCAGCAGCTTTTTACAGTACACCGGGGAGCTGTTTTTT.

V is TRBV11-2 and J is TRBJ2-7, with D possibly being TRBD2 (6 bases). Germline CDR1 reads SGHAT; CDR2 reads FQNNGV. The CDR3 is 16 amino acids. Trimming pared 1 base from V and 3 bases from J, leaving 16 bases between. CDR3 sequence reads: CASSLAEAGLGYEQYF. Here the CDR3 DNA reads TGTGCCAGCAGCTTAGCTGAAGCGGGCTTAGGCTACGAGCAGTACTTC.

The rearrangement joins TRBV4-3 to TRBJ1-6; a possible D gene is TRBD1 (6 bases). Germline lookup yields CDR1 LGHNA and CDR2 YSLEER. The CDR3 contains 14 residues. The germline V and J ends were trimmed by 3 bases and 8 bases, with 11 bases remaining between them. The CDR3 nucleotides are TGCGCCAGCAGCCACCAAGAGGGGGATTCACCCCTCCACTTT. Encoded protein: CASSHQEGDSPLHF.

The genes are TRBV7-2 and TRBJ1-1, with 10 positions matching TRBD1. Germline values: CDR1 SGHTA, CDR2 FQGNSA. This CDR3 comprises 14 residues. J lost 5 bases, V lost 5 bases, and 5 bases had no gene match. In DNA form, the CDR3 reads TGTGCCAGCAGCCTAGACAGGGGGCGGACTGAAGCTTTCTTT. Residues: CASSLDRGRTEAFF.

The rearrangement joins TRBV14 to TRBJ2-5; TRBD2 matches at 7 bases. Germline values: CDR1 SGHDN, CDR2 FVKESK. The V gene end was trimmed by 4 bases and the J gene end by 7 bases; junction bases not matched to a gene: 18. This CDR3 is built from 17 residues. CDR3 region: CASSRTRGAGEATTQYF. The CDR3 DNA reads as TGTGCCAGCAGCCGAACTAGAGGGGCGGGAGAAGCGACGACCCAGTACTTC.

The chain couples TRBV5-1 to TRBJ2-2; possible D gene TRBD2, 5 bases. The germline V gene has CDR1 SGHRS and CDR2 YFSETQ. The V and J ends lost 1 base and 5 bases respectively, with 9 bases between them. This CDR3 region has 14 residues. The CDR3 nucleotides are TGCGCCAGCAGCTTGATAGGCGGGACCGGGGAGCTGTTTTTT. Its translation is CASSLIGGTGELFF.

The chain employs TRBV28 and TRBJ2-2, with D tentatively TRBD1 (6 bases). Germline V gives CDR1 MDHEN, CDR2 SYDVKM. CDR3 length: 12 residues. The V gene lost 6 bases and the J gene lost 6 bases, with 8 bases spanning the gap. The CDR3 region is CASRTGSGELFF. The CDR3 nucleotides read TGTGCCAGCAGAACAGGGTCCGGGGAGCTGTTTTTT.

The J gene is TRBJ2-5, the V gene TRBV4-2, with 8 bases aligning to TRBD2. CDR1 and CDR2 (germline): LGHNA, YNFKEQ. The CDR3 runs 16 residues. With V trimmed by 1 base and J by 5 bases, 9 bases remained unmatched. The CDR3 loop is CASSQVRGGLGETQYF. In DNA form, the CDR3 reads TGTGCCAGCAGCCAAGTTCGGGGGGGCCTCGGTGAGACCCAGTACTTC.

The gene calls are TRBV7-2 and TRBJ2-1; no definite D call. Germline V gene sequence: CDR1 SGHTA, CDR2 FQGNSA. The CDR3 is made up of 17 amino acids. Deletions cut 5 bases from V and 0 bases from J, with 17 bases between. CDR3 nucleotide sequence: TGTGCCAGCAGCCCCGAGCTAGGCAAACCCTCCTACAATGAGCAGTTCTTC. Its protein product is CASSPELGKPSYNEQFF. The full variable domain, rest sourced from reference TRBV7-2 and TRBJ2-1, is GAGVSQSPSNKVTEKGKDVELRCDPISGHTALYWYRQSLGQGLEFLIYFQGNSAPDKSGLPSDRFSAERTGGSVSTLTIQRTQQEDSAVYLCASSPELGKPSYNEQFFGPGTRLTVL.

The rearrangement links TRBV28 to TRBJ2-1; no clear D gene. Germline-derived CDR1 and CDR2 are MDHEN and SYDVKM. This CDR3 comprises 11 residues. The V end was cut by 3 bases, the J end by 9 bases, with 6 bases between. CDR3 sequence (DNA): TGTGCCAGCAGTTTCAACAGTGAGCAGTTCTTC. Its protein product is CASSFNSEQFF.

V is TRBV20-1 and J is TRBJ1-4, with TRBD1 identical over 7 bases. This CDR3 is 13 amino acids long. The germline CDR1 and CDR2 sequences are DFQATT and SNEGSKA (reference sequence). Unmatched junction bases numbered 5, after V lost 6 bases and J lost 4 bases. The CDR3 reads CSASTGVNEKLFF. DNA of the CDR3: TGCAGTGCGAGTACAGGGGTTAATGAAAAACTGTTTTTT.

This sequence joins TRBV5-4 and TRBJ1-2; 12 nucleotides align to TRBD1. Trimming cost V 0 bases and J 4 bases; bases outside gene matches: 4. Germline values: CDR1 SGHNT, CDR2 YYREEE (reference sequence). This CDR3 is built from 16 residues. The CDR3 region has the DNA TGTGCCAGCAGCTTGGCCGGGGGACAGGGGGCCTATGGCTACACCTTC. Protein sequence: CASSLAGGQGAYGYTF.

This chain joins TRBV7-9 and TRBJ1-3; D call uncertain. The germline V gene encodes CDR1 SEHNR and CDR2 FQNEAQ (reference sequence). This CDR3 contains 13 residues. Deletions cut 1 base from V and 4 bases from J, with 5 bases between. The CDR3: CASSLESGNTIYF. The CDR3 DNA reads as TGTGCCAGCAGCTTAGAATCAGGAAACACCATATATTTT.